These 7 T cell receptor beta chains were all obtained from the same sample, sequenced in a study of blood T cell repertoires in COVID-19. Clones were sequenced by immunoSEQ multiplex PCR, and TCRdb holds only the in-frame ones, with some missing. The sample lists about 20,000 clones; roughly 89% were seen once. Sequencing was performed on peripheral blood. The receptors shown here come from a human donor in a cohort sampled during active COVID-19.

V gene TRBV7-2 combines with J gene TRBJ2-7; TRBD2 matches 10 bases. J was trimmed by 4 bases and V by 5 bases; bases with no gene match: 5. The V gene's germline CDR1 is SGHTA and CDR2 FQGNSA. This CDR3 spans 14 amino acids. This CDR3 is CASSTASGGYEQYV. The CDR3 DNA sequence: TGTGCCAGCAGCACGGCTAGCGGGGGTTACGAGCAGTACGTC.

The V call is TRBV2, the J call TRBJ2-3; TRBD2 is a possible D gene (6 bases). CDR1 is SNHLY and CDR2 is FYNNEI in the germline V gene. CDR3 length: 16 amino acids. Trimming removed 8 bases at V and 0 bases at J, with 18 bases between. The CDR3 protein is CASSSHGGVSTDTQYF. CDR3 sequence (DNA): TGTGCCAGCTCTTCCCATGGCGGGGTTAGCACAGATACGCAGTATTTT.

The chain uses TRBV24-1 and TRBJ1-2; 9 nucleotides line up with TRBD1. Losses at the gene ends were 3 bases for V and 4 bases for J; bases not matched to a gene: 5. CDR1 is KGHDR and CDR2 is SFDVKD in the germline V gene. The CDR3 loop spans 15 amino acids. As DNA, the CDR3 is TGTGCCACCAGTGATCCCGGGACAGGGTCCTATGGCTACACCTTC. It codes for CATSDPGTGSYGYTF.

The V call is TRBV14, the J call TRBJ1-2; 8 bases match TRBD1. V dropped 1 base and J dropped 7; count of bases not matched to a gene: 8. Germline CDR1 SGHDN, CDR2 FVKESK. CDR3 length: 15 amino acids. The CDR3 is CASSQARDRTGGYTF. The CDR3 coding sequence is TGTGCCAGCAGCCAAGCGCGGGACAGGACGGGTGGCTACACCTTC.

The CDR3 DNA reads TGTGCCAGCAGCTTAGCGTGGCCAGCGGGGGGGCGGGATACGCAGTATTTT. It codes for CASSLAWPAGGRDTQYF. The chain combines TRBV7-6 with TRBJ2-3; 10 positions agree with TRBD2. This CDR3 is built from 17 residues. With V trimmed by 0 bases and J by 6 bases, 9 bases remained unmatched. Germline values: CDR1 SGHVS, CDR2 FNYEAQ.

This chain links TRBV19 with TRBJ2-3, with TRBD2 matching over 8 bases. After removal of 6 bases from V and 5 bases from J, the junction contained 16 bases not matched to a gene. Germline-derived CDR1 and CDR2 are LNHDA and SQIVND (reference sequence). The CDR3 runs to 17 residues. DNA of the CDR3: TGTGCCAGTAGCCTTCAACCCCAGGGGCTAGCGGGAGATACGCAGTATTTT. Translated: CASSLQPQGLAGDTQYF.

The rearrangement uses TRBV2 and TRBJ1-3; D may be TRBD1 (6 bases). The CDR3 covers 16 residues. V lost 2 bases, J lost 0 bases, and 11 bases lay in between. Per germline, CDR1 SNHLY and CDR2 FYNNEI. DNA of the CDR3: TGTGCCAGCAGTGAATACAGGGCAGGCTCTGGAAACACCATATATTTT. This codes for CASSEYRAGSGNTIYF.